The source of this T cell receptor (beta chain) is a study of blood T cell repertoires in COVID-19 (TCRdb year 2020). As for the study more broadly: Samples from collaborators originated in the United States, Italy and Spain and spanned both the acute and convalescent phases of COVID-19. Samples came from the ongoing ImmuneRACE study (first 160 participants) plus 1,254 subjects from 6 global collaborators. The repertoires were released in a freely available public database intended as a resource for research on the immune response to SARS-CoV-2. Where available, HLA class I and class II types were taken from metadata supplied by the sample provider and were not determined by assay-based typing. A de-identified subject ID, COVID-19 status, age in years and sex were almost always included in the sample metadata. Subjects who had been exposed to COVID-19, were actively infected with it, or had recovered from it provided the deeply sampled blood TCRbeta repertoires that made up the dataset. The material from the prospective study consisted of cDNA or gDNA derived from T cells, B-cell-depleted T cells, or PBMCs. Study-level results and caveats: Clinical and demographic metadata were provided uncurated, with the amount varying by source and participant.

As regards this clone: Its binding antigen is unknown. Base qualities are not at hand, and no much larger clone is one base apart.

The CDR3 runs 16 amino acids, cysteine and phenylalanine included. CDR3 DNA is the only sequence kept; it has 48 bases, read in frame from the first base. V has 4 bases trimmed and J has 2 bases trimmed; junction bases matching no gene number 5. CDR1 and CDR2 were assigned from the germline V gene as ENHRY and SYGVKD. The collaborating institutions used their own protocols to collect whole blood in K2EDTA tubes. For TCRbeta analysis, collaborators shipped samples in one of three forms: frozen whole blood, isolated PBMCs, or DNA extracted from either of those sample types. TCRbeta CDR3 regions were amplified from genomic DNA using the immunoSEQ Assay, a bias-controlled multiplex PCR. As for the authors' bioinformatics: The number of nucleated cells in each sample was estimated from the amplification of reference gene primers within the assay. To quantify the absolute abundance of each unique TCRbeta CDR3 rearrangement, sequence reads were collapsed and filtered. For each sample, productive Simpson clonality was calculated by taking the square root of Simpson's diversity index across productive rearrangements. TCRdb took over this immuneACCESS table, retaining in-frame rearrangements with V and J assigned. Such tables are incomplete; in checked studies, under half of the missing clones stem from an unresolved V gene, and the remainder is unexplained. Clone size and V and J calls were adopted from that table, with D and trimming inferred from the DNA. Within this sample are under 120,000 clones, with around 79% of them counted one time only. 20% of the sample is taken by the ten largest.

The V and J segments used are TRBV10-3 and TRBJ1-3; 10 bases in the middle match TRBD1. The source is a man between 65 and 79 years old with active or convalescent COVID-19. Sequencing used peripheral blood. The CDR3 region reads CAISGPGQGTGNTIYF. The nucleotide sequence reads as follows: TGTGCCATCAGTGGGCCGGGACAGGGGACTGGAAACACCATATATTTT.